The 27 T cell receptor beta chains in this list originate from one sample, sequenced in a study of cytomegalovirus exposure and HLA in healthy donors. The PCR ran on 60 Vbeta and 13 Jbeta primers. Assay used: immunoSEQ multiplex PCR; TCRdb lists only in-frame clones, some missing. The data contain around 180,000 clones, 71% of them singletons. The specimen sequenced was PBMCs. The source of these receptors is a girl aged 10 to 17 in good health and CMV-seronegative.

This clone was picked up one time. The V and J genes are TRBV2 and TRBJ1-2; TRBD1 matches at 7 bases. The CDR3 loop spans 13 amino acids. Germline V CDR1 and CDR2: SNHLY, FYNNEI. V was pared by 6 bases and J by 3 bases, with 4 bases of the junction left unmatched. CDR3 sequence reads: CASSRGFDYGYTF. CDR3 coding DNA: TGTGCCAGCAGCAGGGGGTTTGACTATGGCTACACCTTC.

In this sample, this clone turned up a few times. This sequence joins TRBV18 and TRBJ2-7; a possible D gene is TRBD1 (6 bases). From germline, CDR1 is KGHSH and CDR2 LQKENI. This CDR3 comprises 15 residues. The ends were cut back, 2 bases at V and 2 bases at J, with 13 bases in the middle. This chain's CDR3 is CASSPTTGSPYEQYF. DNA of the CDR3: TGTGCCAGCTCACCAACTACAGGGAGTCCCTACGAGCAGTACTTC.

This chain links TRBV5-6 with TRBJ2-5, with a possible D match to TRBD2 (6 bases). In germline, CDR1 is SGHDT, CDR2 YYEEEE. There are 15 residues in the CDR3. The V end was cut by 4 bases, the J end by 3 bases, with 16 bases between. The CDR3: CASSVPGLTKETQYF. In DNA form, the CDR3 reads TGTGCCAGCAGCGTACCGGGACTTACGAAAGAGACCCAGTACTTC.

The J gene is TRBJ2-3, the V gene TRBV15; weak D call: TRBD2 (6 bases). From germline, CDR1 is LNHNV and CDR2 YYDKDF (reference sequence). Trimming removed 0 bases at V and 4 bases at J, with 11 bases between. CDR3 length equals 15 residues. CDR3 DNA sequence: TGTGCCACCAGCAGAGATCGGGGGAGGCCAGATACGCAGTATTTT. The encoded protein is CATSRDRGRPDTQYF.

This clone has just one count. The CDR3 nucleotides are TGTGCCAGCAGTTGGAGCAGGGGGGATGAAAAACTGTTTTTT. It specifies CASSWSRGDEKLFF. The gene calls are TRBV6-5 and TRBJ1-4, with 7 nucleotides matching TRBD1. Unmatched junction bases numbered 5, after V lost 4 bases and J lost 6 bases. The germline V gene has CDR1 MNHEY and CDR2 SVGAGI. The CDR3 has 14 amino acids.

The V and J genes are TRBV19 and TRBJ2-1; TRBD2 aligns across 7 bases. V gave up 5 bases and J gave up 3 bases; unmatched junction bases: 13. This CDR3 has 17 residues. The germline gives CDR1 LNHDA, CDR2 SQIVND (reference sequence). CDR3 sequence (DNA): TGTGCCAGTAGTGCCGGGTTGGGGGGGTTCGGCTACAATGAGCAGTTCTTC. Protein sequence: CASSAGLGGFGYNEQFF.

The CDR3 DNA sequence: TGCGCCAGCAGCTTGGAACTCACCCAAGAGACCCAGTACTTC. It is translated as CASSLELTQETQYF. The chain uses TRBV5-1 and TRBJ2-5, with no clear D. Trimming stripped 0 bases from V and 1 base from J, with 7 bases between. The CDR3 contains 14 residues. Per the germline V gene, CDR1 is SGHRS and CDR2 is YFSETQ. Variable domain in full (rest from reference TRBV5-1 and TRBJ2-5): KAGVTQTPRYLIKTRGQQVTLSCSPISGHRSVSWYQQTPGQGLQFLFEYFSETQRNKGNFPGRFSGRQFSNSRSEMNVSTLELGDSALYLCASSLELTQETQYFGPGTRLLVL.

V gene TRBV5-4 combines with J gene TRBJ2-7; 7 nucleotides agree with TRBD1. This CDR3 is 15 amino acids long. Trimming at V came to 0 bases and at J to 0 bases, leaving 3 bases not matched to a gene. The V gene's germline CDR1 is SGHNT and CDR2 YYREEE (reference sequence). CDR3 sequence: CASSLVGTVSYEQYF. CDR3 sequence (DNA): TGTGCCAGCAGCTTGGTAGGGACAGTCTCCTACGAGCAGTACTTC.

The chain joins TRBV11-2 to TRBJ1-2; D is unclear. Germline V CDR1 and CDR2: SGHAT, FQNNGV. Trimming took off 3 bases at V and 2 bases at J, with 4 bases between the two ends. There are 12 residues in the CDR3. The CDR3 sequence: CASSFSNYGYTF. The CDR3 bases are TGTGCCAGCAGCTTCTCGAACTATGGCTACACCTTC.

The table lists this clone with a count of one. The rearrangement uses TRBV6-6 and TRBJ1-6; 7 nucleotides match TRBD1. Trimming removed 2 bases from V and 9 bases from J; junction bases left unmatched: 10. The CDR3 runs 16 residues. CDR1 is MNHNY and CDR2 is SVGAGI in the germline V gene (reference sequence). CDR3 amino acids: CASSYALRQGPSPLHF. In nucleotides, the CDR3 is TGTGCCAGCAGTTACGCCCTCCGACAGGGTCCTTCACCCCTCCACTTT.

The J gene is TRBJ2-2, the V gene TRBV29-1; D ambiguous. CDR3 length equals 13 residues. Germline CDR1 reads SQVTM; CDR2 reads ANQGSEA. Trimming took off 3 bases at V and 2 bases at J, with 7 bases between the two ends. The CDR3 spells CSVERPNTGELFF. The DNA of the CDR3 is TGCAGCGTTGAGAGGCCAAACACCGGGGAGCTGTTTTTT.

This clone was found once. The DNA of the CDR3 is TGTGCCAGCAGTGGGTCCCCGGGACAGGGGACAGATACGCAGTATTTT. It codes for CASSGSPGQGTDTQYF. V usage is TRBV25-1 and J usage is TRBJ2-3, with 10 positions matching TRBD1. The V segment lost 4 bases and the J segment 3 bases; nucleotides outside the gene matches: 7. The CDR3 runs 16 residues. Germline-derived CDR1 and CDR2 are MGHDK and SYGVNS.

The chain couples TRBV27 to TRBJ2-6, with D possibly matching TRBD1 (6 bases). This CDR3 region has 17 residues. The germline V gene has CDR1 MNHEY and CDR2 SMNVEV (reference sequence). The ends were cut back, 6 bases at V and 0 bases at J, with 15 bases in the middle. The CDR3 protein is CASRSSTGYSGANVLTF. CDR3 bases: TGTGCCAGCAGAAGTTCAACAGGGTACTCTGGGGCCAACGTCCTGACTTTC. Full variable domain (rest looked up from reference TRBV27 and TRBJ2-6): EAQVTQNPRYLITVTGKKLTVTCSQNMNHEYMSWYRQDPGLGLRQIYYSMNVEVTDKGDVPEGYKVSRKEKRNFPLILESPSPNQTSLYFCASRSSTGYSGANVLTFGAGSRLTVL.

This clone was seen a handful of times. The chain has TRBV19 and TRBJ2-3; TRBD2 is a possible D gene (6 bases). Per the germline V gene, CDR1 is LNHDA and CDR2 is SQIVND (reference sequence). The CDR3 totals 14 residues. Trimming took 0 bases from V and 8 from J, leaving 12 bases between them. CDR3 region: CASSIDAGSRTQYF. The CDR3 nucleotides read TGTGCCAGTAGTATAGATGCGGGGTCTCGTACGCAGTATTTT.

The sample holds a few counts of this clone. The gene calls are TRBV12-5 and TRBJ1-5; D not resolved. Trimming removed 11 bases from V and 2 bases from J, with 19 bases in between. The CDR3 runs 15 residues. In germline, CDR1 is LGHNT, CDR2 FRNRAP. DNA for the CDR3: TGTGCTTCGAGTGGCGGGGAACCGGGCAATCAGCCCCAGCATTTT. Translating gives CASSGGEPGNQPQHF.

This rearrangement joins TRBV6-9 to TRBJ1-5; a possible D gene is TRBD1 (6 bases). The CDR3 runs 18 residues. Trimming took 6 bases from V and 4 from J, leaving 25 bases between them. The V gene's germline CDR1 is MNHGY and CDR2 SVAAGI. The CDR3 protein is CASSSGCNRVWPNQPQHF. The CDR3 DNA follows: TGTGCCAGCAGCTCAGGATGCAACAGGGTCTGGCCGAATCAGCCCCAGCATTTT.

This sequence joins TRBV7-8 and TRBJ1-2; D is possibly TRBD1 (6 bases). The length of the CDR3 is 13 residues. The V and J ends lost 3 bases and 7 bases respectively, with 12 bases between them. The germline CDR1 and CDR2 sequences are SGHVS and FQNEAQ. CDR3: CASSFAGAGGYTF. CDR3 DNA: TGTGCCAGCAGCTTCGCGGGGGCGGGTGGCTACACCTTC.

The chain employs TRBV29-1 and TRBJ2-4; D is ambiguous. This CDR3 is built from 15 residues. Trimming removed 0 bases from V and 0 bases from J, with 9 bases in between. CDR1 and CDR2 (germline): SQVTM, ANQGSEA. The CDR3 DNA follows: TGCAGCGTTGAAGATTGGCAGATAGCCAAAAACATTCAGTACTTC. Its protein is CSVEDWQIAKNIQYF.

The genes are TRBV10-3 and TRBJ2-1; D is possibly TRBD1 (6 bases). Germline V gives CDR1 ENHRY, CDR2 SYGVKD. The CDR3 has 19 amino acids. The V and J ends lost 3 bases and 3 bases respectively, with 24 bases between them. For the CDR3, the DNA is TGTGCCATCAGTGATTTGAGCCCCCTGACAGGCCGGGACTACAATGAGCAGTTCTTC. It codes for CAISDLSPLTGRDYNEQFF.

This rearrangement joins TRBV18 to TRBJ2-7; D remains ambiguous. CDR1 and CDR2 from the germline V gene are KGHSH and LQKENI. CDR3 size: 12 residues. V dropped 2 bases and J dropped 4 bases, with 6 bases sitting between them. The CDR3 loop reads CASSPAGYEQYF. The CDR3 coding sequence is TGTGCCAGCTCACCAGCCGGTTACGAGCAGTACTTC.

The rearrangement links TRBV5-1 to TRBJ1-1, with a weak D call TRBD1 (6 bases). V lost 2 bases and J 3 bases, leaving 14 bases between the germline ends. This CDR3 is 15 amino acids long. Per the germline V gene, CDR1 is SGHRS and CDR2 is YFSETQ. The CDR3 spells CASSFSWAGDTEAFF. CDR3 DNA: TGCGCCAGCAGCTTTTCTTGGGCAGGGGACACTGAAGCTTTCTTT.

This clone was seen only once. Written as DNA, the CDR3 is TGTGCCAGCAAGCAACAGGGGGTAGAAGGCTACACCTTC. It is translated as CASKQQGVEGYTF. The chain carries TRBV6-5 and TRBJ1-2, with 8 bases matching TRBD1. CDR3 size: 13 residues. The junction had 9 bases not matched to a gene; V was cut back by 7 bases and J by 8 bases. The germline V gene has CDR1 MNHEY and CDR2 SVGAGI.

The CDR3 is CASSQVGQPSYEQYF. In nucleotides, the CDR3 is TGCGCCAGCAGCCAGGTGGGGCAGCCCTCCTACGAGCAGTACTTC. The chain couples TRBV4-1 to TRBJ2-7, with a tentative D call TRBD1 (5 bases). The CDR3 has 15 residues. The V end was cut by 3 bases, the J end by 0 bases, with 12 bases between. Germline V gene sequence: CDR1 MGHRA, CDR2 YSYEKL.

Details on this clone: The sample holds other DNA sequences that translate to the same CDR3. The J gene is TRBJ1-3, the V gene TRBV7-9; 7 nucleotides match TRBD1. This CDR3 is 15 amino acids long. Trimming cost V 5 bases and J 0 bases; bases outside gene matches: 4. The germline V gene encodes CDR1 SEHNR and CDR2 FQNEAQ (reference sequence). CDR3 in amino acids: CASSRQGISGNTIYF. CDR3 DNA sequence: TGTGCCAGCAGCCGACAGGGTATCTCTGGAAACACCATATATTTT. The whole variable domain, filled in from reference TRBV7-9 and TRBJ1-3, reads DTGVSQNPRHKITKRGQNVTFRCDPISEHNRLYWYRQTLGQGPEFLTYFQNEAQLEKSRLLSDRFSAERPKGSFSTLEIQRTEQGDSAMYLCASSRQGISGNTIYFGEGSWLTVV.

This chain joins TRBV6-4 and TRBJ2-5; D unclear. The CDR3 has 15 amino acids. Trimming removed 4 bases from V and 2 bases from J, with 14 bases in between. CDR1 is MRHNA, CDR2 SNTAGT, per germline. CDR3 in amino acids: CASSVTSHIQETQYF. In nucleotides, the CDR3 is TGTGCCAGCAGTGTAACTTCCCATATACAAGAGACCCAGTACTTC.

This chain uses TRBV2 with TRBJ1-5; D gene ambiguous. CDR3 length equals 15 residues. Trimming took 5 bases from V and 7 from J, leaving 18 bases between them. The V gene's germline CDR1 is SNHLY and CDR2 FYNNEI. Here the CDR3 DNA reads TGTGCCAGCAGTCGCCGGACGGGAACAGAGCAGCCCCAGCATTTT. Residues: CASSRRTGTEQPQHF.

Only a few counts were recorded for this clone. The V call is TRBV11-2, the J call TRBJ2-7, with 8 bases identical to TRBD1. Trimming cost V 0 bases and J 4 bases; bases outside gene matches: 5. The CDR3 sequence is 15 residues long. From germline, CDR1 is SGHAT and CDR2 FQNNGV. In DNA form, the CDR3 reads TGTGCCAGCAGCTTAGATCCAGGGGGCGCATACGAGCAGTACTTC. It yields the protein CASSLDPGGAYEQYF.